A single sample gave rise to the 27 T cell receptor beta chains below, sequenced in a study of prognosis after radiotherapy for stage I lung cancer. Genomic DNA provided the template from which TCR beta CDR3 was amplified by two-round multiplex PCR. Primers were specific to each TRBV and TRBJ gene in first-round PCR. TCRdb independently ran MiXCR on the multiplex PCR reads; one entry per CDR3 protein. The table has about 28,000 distinct CDR3 sequences, around 30% seen once. Sequencing was performed on PBMCs, taken before or after stereotactic body radiation therapy (not recorded which). All receptors derive from a donor over 45 with non-small cell lung cancer.

Ten or more counts support this clonotype. The chain carries TRBV7-9 and TRBJ2-7; D gene unclear. V was trimmed by 1 base and J by 4 bases, leaving 8 bases between them. Germline assignment: CDR1 SEHNR and CDR2 FQNEAQ (reference sequence). This CDR3 region has 13 residues. This CDR3 is CASSLGQIYEQYF. Written as DNA, the CDR3 is TGTGCCAGCAGCTTAGGTCAGATATACGAGCAGTACTTC.

This clonotype was counted many times. V and J are TRBV24-1 and TRBJ2-5; maybe TRBD2 (5 bases). The V and J ends lost 6 bases and 3 bases respectively, with 10 bases between them. The germline CDR1 and CDR2 sequences are KGHDR and SFDVKD. The CDR3 loop spans 13 amino acids. This chain's CDR3 is CATSPAGKETQYF. CDR3 coding DNA: TGTGCCACCAGTCCTGCGGGCAAAGAGACCCAGTACTTC.

The J gene is TRBJ1-1, the V gene TRBV7-9, with a tentative D call TRBD1 (6 bases). Germline CDR1 SEHNR, CDR2 FQNEAQ (reference sequence). The CDR3 is 14 amino acids. With 2 bases removed from V and 3 bases from J, the gap between germline ends came to 10 bases. CDR3 sequence reads: CASSLSGGDTEAFF. The CDR3 nucleotides read TGTGCCAGCAGCTTAAGTGGGGGCGACACTGAAGCTTTCTTT.

This clonotype was picked up many times. J is TRBJ1-5 and V is TRBV18; D is ambiguous. Germline assignment: CDR1 KGHSH and CDR2 LQKENI. The germline V and J ends were trimmed by 2 bases and 0 bases, with 8 bases remaining between them. CDR3 size: 15 residues. The CDR3 loop is CASSPRTGSNQPQHF. The CDR3 DNA reads TGTGCCAGCTCACCAAGGACGGGTAGCAATCAGCCCCAGCATTTT.

Worth noting for this clonotype: A far larger clone is one base from this, pointing to a likely read error. This sequence joins TRBV6-4 and TRBJ2-6, with D possibly matching TRBD2 (6 bases). V shed 7 bases and J shed 1 base, with 20 bases lying between them. CDR3 length equals 18 residues. Per germline, CDR1 MRHNA and CDR2 SNTAGT. CDR3 coding DNA: TGTGCCAGCATCCCTTGGGGGGTCAGTACTTCTGGGGCCAACGTCCTGACTTTC. This translates into CASIPWGVSTSGANVLTF.

This clonotype was detected many times. The chain has TRBV6-5 and TRBJ1-4; D remains ambiguous. Trimming took 4 bases from V and 8 from J, leaving 20 bases between them. Germline lookup yields CDR1 MNHEY and CDR2 SVGAGI. This CDR3 spans 16 amino acids. The CDR3 region has the DNA TGTGCCAGCAGTTCCTGGGCAGACCGGCGTGAGGAAAAACTGTTTTTT. It codes for CASSSWADRREEKLFF.

This clonotype was seen many times. The chain combines TRBV20-1 with TRBJ2-1; 8 positions match TRBD2. V shed 0 bases, J shed 4 bases, and the junction held 5 bases outside the gene matches. This CDR3 region has 15 residues. CDR1 and CDR2 (germline): DFQATT, SNEGSKA (reference sequence). DNA for the CDR3: TGCAGTGCTAGAGATTACCGGGGGGGTTACAATGAGCAGTTCTTC. The encoded protein is CSARDYRGGYNEQFF.

Concerning this clonotype: This likely reflects a read error, since a far larger clone is one base away. The V call is TRBV6-8, the J call TRBJ1-5; D is unresolved. The CDR3 runs to 14 residues. In germline, CDR1 is MNHGY, CDR2 SAAAGT. Trimming left V 6 bases short and J 6 bases short, with 15 bases between. As DNA, the CDR3 is TGTGCCAGCAGGGTAGAAAGCGGCAGTCAGCCCCAGCATTTT. Translated: CASRVESGSQPQHF.

This clonotype was detected many times. The gene calls are TRBV7-8 and TRBJ2-1; 10 nucleotides agree with TRBD2. The CDR3 extends over 17 amino acids. Germline V CDR1 and CDR2: SGHVS, FQNEAQ. The V gene end was trimmed by 5 bases and the J gene end by 5 bases; junction bases not matched to a gene: 12. CDR3 in DNA: TGTGCCAGCAGCCCCCGGGCTAGCGGGAGTGTAAACAATGAGCAGTTCTTC. Translated: CASSPRASGSVNNEQFF.

This clonotype was detected many times. J is TRBJ1-5 and V is TRBV29-1; D is uncertain. The CDR3 extends over 12 amino acids. Trimming shortened V by 4 bases and J by 5 bases, and 9 bases separated the two germline ends. Germline V gene data show CDR1 as SQVTM and CDR2 as ANQGSEA. The CDR3 DNA follows: TGCAGCGTTGGAGGCGGAGATCAGCCCCAGCATTTT. Protein: CSVGGGDQPQHF.

This clonotype has a count of ten or more. The genes are TRBV7-2 and TRBJ2-7; 11 nucleotides agree with TRBD1. V was pared by 5 bases and J by 5 bases, with 5 bases of the junction left unmatched. The germline V gene encodes CDR1 SGHTA and CDR2 FQGNSA. This CDR3 is 14 amino acids long. CDR3: CASSPRTGGDEQYF. CDR3 DNA sequence: TGTGCCAGCAGCCCCCGGACAGGGGGCGACGAGCAGTACTTC.

This clonotype was detected ten times or more. This chain uses TRBV2 with TRBJ1-6; 7 bases are shared with TRBD1. Germline values: CDR1 SNHLY, CDR2 FYNNEI. There are 13 residues in the CDR3. V was pared by 8 bases and J by 7 bases, with 5 bases of the junction left unmatched. Here the CDR3 reads CASSTGTNSPLHF. The DNA of the CDR3 is TGTGCCAGCTCGACAGGGACCAATTCACCCCTCCACTTT.

This clonotype was detected many times. The chain uses TRBV7-8 and TRBJ2-7, with 12 positions matching TRBD2. The CDR3 sequence is 19 residues long. CDR1 SGHVS and CDR2 FQNEAQ come from the germline V gene. The ends lost 3 bases at V and 0 bases at J; junction bases unmatched: 12. The CDR3 coding sequence is TGTGCCAGCAGCTTGGTTAGGCTAGCGGGGGGGCCAGGCTCCTACGAGCAGTACTTC. This codes for CASSLVRLAGGPGSYEQYF.

In the case of this clonotype: With only one base between it and a far larger clone, this is likely a read error. This chain joins TRBV6-9 and TRBJ1-1, with D unclear. The CDR3 runs to 14 residues. The V and J ends lost 2 bases and 4 bases respectively, with 11 bases between them. From germline, CDR1 is MNHGY and CDR2 SVAAGI. The CDR3 sequence is CASSYDQTATEAFF. For the CDR3, the DNA is TGTGCCAGCAGTTATGACCAGACGGCCACTGAAGCTTTCTTT.

This clonotype is categorized as medium-sized. The chain links TRBV7-9 to TRBJ2-3; 7 bases align to TRBD1. Trimming cost V 6 bases and J 2 bases; bases outside gene matches: 5. There are 14 residues in the CDR3. CDR1 SEHNR and CDR2 FQNEAQ come from the germline V gene (reference sequence). CDR3: CASRRDSNTDTQYF. The DNA of the CDR3 is TGTGCCAGCAGGAGGGACAGCAACACAGATACGCAGTATTTT.

At least ten counts were recorded for this clonotype. The chain joins TRBV6-5 to TRBJ2-3; no definite D call. This CDR3 is 12 amino acids long. Germline V gives CDR1 MNHEY, CDR2 SVGAGI. Trimming removed 2 bases from V and 4 bases from J, with 4 bases in between. CDR3 bases: TGTGCCAGCAGTTACGTCGCAGATACGCAGTATTTT. This codes for CASSYVADTQYF.

The sample holds many counts of this clonotype. The rearrangement links TRBV11-2 to TRBJ2-4, with D possibly matching TRBD2 (6 bases). Trimming removed 1 base at V and 5 bases at J, with 6 bases between. This CDR3 has 13 amino acids. Germline V gene sequence: CDR1 SGHAT, CDR2 FQNNGV. CDR3: CASSLAGENIQYF. CDR3 nucleotides: TGTGCCAGCAGCTTAGCGGGGGAAAACATTCAGTACTTC.

A remark on this clonotype: This likely reflects a read error, since a far larger clone is one base away. As DNA, the CDR3 is TGTGCCAGCAAAGTAGGGTTCCCAGATACGCAGTATTTT. Translation: CASKVGFPDTQYF. The V and J genes are TRBV6-6 and TRBJ2-3, with unresolved D. Germline V gene data show CDR1 as MNHNY and CDR2 as SVGAGI (reference sequence). This CDR3 has 13 amino acids. V dropped 7 bases and J dropped 4 bases, with 12 bases sitting between them.

This clonotype was seen repeatedly, ten times or more. The V and J genes are TRBV13 and TRBJ2-1; D may be TRBD2 (5 bases). Germline loops: CDR1 PRHDT, CDR2 FYEKMQ (reference sequence). The ends were cut back, 5 bases at V and 3 bases at J, with 17 bases in the middle. The CDR3 consists of 16 residues. The CDR3 is CASSPFLRASYNEQFF. The CDR3 nucleotides are TGTGCCAGCAGCCCCTTTTTGCGGGCCAGCTACAATGAGCAGTTCTTC.

Many counts were recorded for this clonotype. This chain uses TRBV6-2 or TRBV6-3 with TRBJ2-1, with 10 bases fitting TRBD1. This CDR3 spans 19 amino acids. After removal of 2 bases from V and 0 bases from J, the junction contained 10 bases not matched to a gene. Germline loops: CDR1 MNHEY, CDR2 SVGEGT. This CDR3 is CASSYTEPGQGYSYNEQFF. The CDR3 DNA sequence: TGTGCCAGCAGTTACACAGAGCCGGGACAGGGGTACTCCTACAATGAGCAGTTCTTC.

This clonotype was counted at least ten times. The chain is built from TRBV5-5 and TRBJ1-5; D may be TRBD1 (5 bases). Between the trimmed V and J ends, which lost 2 bases and 7 bases, there was a span of 7 bases. Germline-derived CDR1 and CDR2 are SGHKS and YYEKEE (reference sequence). The CDR3 consists of 12 residues. CDR3 sequence: CASSFPGQPQHF. The CDR3 DNA is TGTGCCAGCAGCTTCCCAGGGCAGCCCCAGCATTTT.

For the CDR3, the DNA is TGTGCCAGCAGTGAAGTTGCGGGCTCCAACACCGGGGAGCTGTTTTTT. This gives the protein CASSEVAGSNTGELFF. The chain links TRBV6-2 or TRBV6-3 to TRBJ2-2; a possible D gene is TRBD2 (5 bases). This CDR3 is 16 amino acids long. The germline CDR1 and CDR2 sequences are MNHEY and SVGEGT. Trimming shortened V by 5 bases and J by 2 bases, and 15 bases separated the two germline ends.

The chain has TRBV2 and TRBJ1-6; 8 positions match TRBD1. Germline V gene sequence: CDR1 SNHLY, CDR2 FYNNEI. The CDR3 spans 15 residues. V lost 6 bases and J lost 6; bases outside the gene matches: 7. The CDR3 coding sequence is TGTGCCAGCAGACCACAGGGGGAGGGTAATTCACCCCTCCACTTT. It is translated as CASRPQGEGNSPLHF.

This clonotype was counted many times. This chain links TRBV6-4 with TRBJ1-1; D not resolved. The CDR3 extends over 14 amino acids. Germline-derived CDR1 and CDR2 are MRHNA and SNTAGT. V dropped 4 bases and J dropped 5 bases, with 14 bases sitting between them. This CDR3 is CASSASLRSTEAFF. In DNA, the CDR3 is TGTGCCAGCAGTGCCTCTCTTCGTTCGACTGAAGCTTTCTTT.

The sample holds many counts of this clonotype. The chain combines TRBV2 with TRBJ1-2; unclear D gene. The germline gives CDR1 SNHLY, CDR2 FYNNEI. This CDR3 comprises 11 residues. V was clipped by 7 bases and J by 7 bases, with 10 bases between them. The CDR3 loop reads CASNRFSGYTF. Written as DNA, the CDR3 is TGTGCCAGCAACCGATTCAGTGGCTACACCTTC.

At least ten counts were recorded for this clonotype. V gene TRBV5-1 combines with J gene TRBJ2-2, with D maybe TRBD1 (6 bases). Trimming pared 6 bases from V and 4 bases from J, leaving 13 bases between. The length of the CDR3 is 14 residues. Germline-derived CDR1 and CDR2 are SGHRS and YFSETQ. DNA for the CDR3: TGCGCCAGCACCCTAGACAGGTCCACCGGGGAGCTGTTTTTT. Protein sequence: CASTLDRSTGELFF.

The genes are TRBV29-1 and TRBJ1-1; the match to TRBD1 covers 12 bases. The V segment lost 8 bases and the J segment 4 bases; nucleotides outside the gene matches: 11. Germline V CDR1 and CDR2: SQVTM, ANQGSEA. The CDR3 is made up of 15 amino acids. The CDR3 nucleotides are TGCAGCATATGGGACAGGGGGCGATCGGGCACTGAAGCTTTCTTT. This sequence encodes CSIWDRGRSGTEAFF.